The T cell receptor (beta chain) under discussion was sequenced for a study of control samples from healthy donors and cancer patients. The table came from immunoSEQ multiplex PCR; TCRdb's copy has only in-frame clones and leaves some out. Of some 79,000 clones in the sample, approximately 89% are singletons; the top ten hold under 7.5%. The CDR3 contains 13 residues. V gave up 5 bases and J gave up 4 bases, with 11 bases separating them. The receptor comes from a man over 45 in good health. The chain joins TRBV12-3 or TRBV12-4 to TRBJ1-2; D is unclear. Sequenced: blood. CDR3: CASSGGWGYGYTF. CDR3 sequence (DNA): TGTGCCAGCAGTGGAGGGTGGGGCTATGGCTACACCTTC.